One and the same sample provided the 3 T cell receptor beta chains below, sequenced in a study of T cell responses to AZD1222 COVID-19 vaccine. The protocol was immunoSEQ multiplex PCR, while the TCRdb copy is restricted to in-frame clones and leaves out a portion. The data show 170,000 or so clones, with about 90% seen just once and 2% to 3% held by the top ten. The sequences come from peripheral blood, collected on day 0 of AZD1222 vaccination. The receptors here all came from an adult in good health.

The V and J genes are TRBV19 and TRBJ1-4; D is possibly TRBD1 (5 bases). V gave up 1 base and J gave up 6 bases, with 12 bases separating them. The CDR3 runs to 15 residues. Germline CDR1 and CDR2: LNHDA and SQIVND (reference sequence). Written as DNA, the CDR3 is TGTGCCAGTAGTATAGGCGGTGGGGGGGATGAAAAACTGTTTTTT. Amino acids: CASSIGGGGDEKLFF.

This clone was observed a few times. This chain uses TRBV23-1 with TRBJ2-2; 12 bases are shared with TRBD2. Being an ORF, TRBV23-1 has a function that is uncertain. CDR3 size: 16 residues. V lost 8 bases, J lost 2 bases, and 6 bases stayed unmatched. This CDR3 is CASVRTSGDNTGELFF. For the CDR3, the DNA is TGCGCCAGCGTCCGGACTAGCGGGGATAACACCGGGGAGCTGTTTTTT.

The rearrangement links TRBV30 to TRBJ1-1; 7 bases are a match to TRBD1. Trimming at V came to 2 bases and at J to 0 bases, leaving 6 bases not matched to a gene. This CDR3 spans 15 amino acids. CDR1 and CDR2 from the germline V gene are GTSNPN and SVGIG (reference sequence). CDR3 protein: CAWSHADRVNTEAFF. The DNA of the CDR3 is TGTGCCTGGAGTCACGCAGACAGGGTGAACACTGAAGCTTTCTTT.